This TCR beta chain emerged from a study of cytomegalovirus exposure and HLA in healthy donors. Study-wide results and limits: TRBV6-2, TRBV6-3 and some other V segments were excluded as indistinguishable. A missense variant in DCLRE1C was later tied to TCR beta V- and J-gene trimming. Reports indicate that TCR beta sequences accurately predicted the HLA-A and HLA-B alleles of most subjects.

13 Jbeta primers and 60 Vbeta primers were used for the PCR. The protocol was immunoSEQ multiplex PCR, while the TCRdb copy is restricted to in-frame clones and leaves out a portion. The sample comprises fewer than 140,000 clones, about four fifths of which are singletons, and more than 1.5% rests with the top ten. Details on this clone: Its antigen remains unidentified.

V gave up 2 bases and J gave up 8 bases; unmatched junction bases: 0. The CDR3 has 14 residues. Germline-derived CDR1 and CDR2 are MRHNA and SNTAGT. This clonotype originated in a man aged 50-59 years in good health and CMV-seronegative. Sequenced: PBMCs. The J gene is TRBJ2-1, the V gene TRBV6-4; 13 bases fit TRBD2. The CDR3 DNA reads as TGTGCCAGCAGTGACGGGACTAGCGGGGATGAGCAGTTCTTC. The encoded protein is CASSDGTSGDEQFF.